Shown below are 25 T cell receptor beta chains from a single sample sequenced in a study of shared clonotypes between healthy human individuals. Sequencing was performed with immunoSEQ multiplex PCR; in TCRdb, only in-frame clones are kept and a portion is missing. The sample holds a few million clones; around nine tenths are singletons and the top ten take over 0.12%. The sequencing input was naive CD4+ T cells sorted from blood. Subset given: CD45RA+ positively selected. These receptors came from a man younger than 35 in good health.

The chain couples TRBV19 to TRBJ1-5, with no clear D. CDR1 LNHDA and CDR2 SQIVND come from the germline V gene (reference sequence). V lost 6 bases and J 0 bases, leaving 12 bases between the germline ends. The CDR3 has 15 residues. In DNA form, the CDR3 reads TGTGCCAGTAGCGGTTTGGAGGTTAGCAATCAGCCCCAGCATTTT. Residues: CASSGLEVSNQPQHF.

On this clone: The sample carries other DNA sequences with the same CDR3. The chain combines TRBV6-6 with TRBJ1-5; no clear D. CDR3 size: 12 residues. Trimming cost V 6 bases and J 1 base, with 4 bases left between them. Germline V CDR1 and CDR2: MNHNY, SVGAGI (reference sequence). The CDR3 sequence: CASRVSNQPQHF. The CDR3 nucleotides read TGTGCCAGCAGGGTCAGCAATCAGCCCCAGCATTTT.

V usage is TRBV5-4 and J usage is TRBJ2-7; no definite D call. This CDR3 spans 13 amino acids. From germline, CDR1 is SGHNT and CDR2 YYREEE (reference sequence). V was cut by 1 base and J by 2 bases, with 7 bases left in between. CDR3 protein: CASSLKQTYEQYF. The CDR3 nucleotides read TGTGCCAGCAGCTTGAAACAGACCTACGAGCAGTACTTC.

The genes are TRBV7-2 and TRBJ2-5; weak D call: TRBD1 (6 bases). Deletions cut 5 bases from V and 4 bases from J, with 11 bases between. The CDR3 extends over 13 amino acids. Germline V gene lookup returns CDR1 SGHTA and CDR2 FQGNSA. The chain's CDR3 is CASSQGLLETQYF. The CDR3 DNA sequence: TGTGCCAGCAGCCAGGGGCTACTAGAGACCCAGTACTTC.

Worth noting for this clone: The same CDR3 is also encoded by other DNA sequences in this sample. The rearrangement joins TRBV10-3 to TRBJ2-7; D is possibly TRBD1 (6 bases). The CDR3 consists of 12 residues. Deletions cut 4 bases from V and 3 bases from J, with 7 bases between. Looked up from germline, CDR1 is ENHRY and CDR2 is SYGVKD. This CDR3 is CAISARGYEQYF. In DNA, the CDR3 is TGTGCCATCAGTGCCAGGGGCTACGAGCAGTACTTC.

The chain links TRBV6-1 to TRBJ2-3, with a possible D match to TRBD2 (7 bases). The germline gives CDR1 MNHNS, CDR2 SASEGT. V was trimmed by 2 bases and J by 8 bases, leaving 8 bases between them. The CDR3 consists of 12 residues. CDR3 sequence (DNA): TGTGCCAGCAGTGAAAGGGGGGGTACGCAGTATTTT. It translates to CASSERGGTQYF.

V gene TRBV21-1 combines with J gene TRBJ1-5; the D segment call TRBD1 is taken from the table without a DNA check. TRBV21-1 constitutes a pseudogene. The CDR3 length is 15 residues. DNA of the CDR3: TGTGCCAGCAGCAAAGTCATGGTAGGGGCTCAGCCCCAGCATTTT. Translated: CASSKVMVGAQPQHF.

With regard to this clone: At one end, the junction sequence differs from germline, possibly due to a read error. V usage is TRBV7-7 and J usage is TRBJ2-2; 7 bases map to TRBD1. Germline CDR1 reads SSHAT; CDR2 reads FNYEAQ (reference sequence). The CDR3 is made up of 15 amino acids. CDR3 protein: CASSVRGTDTGELFF. CDR3 nucleotide sequence: TGTGCTAGCAGCGTCAGGGGGACGGACACCGGGGAGCTGTTTTTT.

The chain joins TRBV14 to TRBJ2-7; no definite D call. This CDR3 is built from 12 residues. The V gene lost 3 bases and the J gene lost 5 bases, with 8 bases spanning the gap. Per the germline V gene, CDR1 is SGHDN and CDR2 is FVKESK. The CDR3 DNA sequence: TGTGCCAGCAGCCACCGTGGGGACGAGCAGTACTTC. It translates to CASSHRGDEQYF.

This chain connects TRBV5-1 to TRBJ2-1, with 14 bases aligning to TRBD2. CDR1 SGHRS and CDR2 YFSETQ come from the germline V gene. V lost 4 bases, J lost 7 bases, and 13 bases stayed unmatched. This CDR3 is 18 amino acids long. The CDR3 loop reads CASSAYSGTSGSNNEQFF. CDR3 sequence (DNA): TGCGCCAGCAGCGCATATTCCGGGACTAGCGGGAGTAATAATGAGCAGTTCTTC.

This sequence joins TRBV28 and TRBJ2-2, with TRBD2 identical over 14 bases. Trimming cost V 7 bases and J 6 bases; bases outside gene matches: 7. The CDR3 spans 16 residues. Germline CDR1 is MDHEN and CDR2 is SYDVKM. The CDR3 sequence: CASTRVGLAGAGELFF. The CDR3 bases are TGTGCCAGCACCCGAGTGGGACTAGCGGGGGCCGGGGAGCTGTTTTTT.

The rearrangement joins TRBV19 to TRBJ2-1; D call uncertain. Per the germline V gene, CDR1 is LNHDA and CDR2 is SQIVND (reference sequence). With 3 bases removed from V and 2 bases from J, the gap between germline ends came to 11 bases. The CDR3 is made up of 15 amino acids. This CDR3 reads CASSIEGNTYNEQFF. The CDR3 region has the DNA TGTGCCAGTAGTATTGAAGGGAATACCTACAATGAGCAGTTCTTC.

V is TRBV6-1 and J is TRBJ1-2, with 8 bases that match TRBD1. The CDR3 runs to 15 residues. Germline V CDR1 and CDR2: MNHNS, SASEGT. V lost 5 bases to trimming and J lost 8 bases; unmatched junction nucleotides: 13. The CDR3: CASSKPWDRPDGYTF. The CDR3 DNA reads as TGTGCCAGCAGTAAGCCCTGGGACAGGCCCGACGGCTACACCTTC.

The gene calls are TRBV15 and TRBJ2-1; D gene unclear. The CDR3 spans 15 residues. The germline gives CDR1 LNHNV, CDR2 YYDKDF (reference sequence). V was cut by 0 bases and J by 5 bases, with 11 bases left in between. The CDR3 DNA is TGTGCCACCAGCAGAGAGGTGGCCCGAGACAATGAGCAGTTCTTC. Protein product: CATSREVARDNEQFF. Looking up the rest from reference TRBV15 and TRBJ2-1 gives the full variable domain: DAMVIQNPRYQVTQFGKPVTLSCSQTLNHNVMYWYQQKSSQAPKLLFHYYDKDFNNEADTPDNFQSRRPNTSFCFLDIRSPGLGDTAMYLCATSREVARDNEQFFGPGTRLTVL.

The chain links TRBV12-5 to TRBJ2-7; unclear D gene. This CDR3 is 14 amino acids long. Trimming removed 7 bases at V and 3 bases at J, with 16 bases between. Germline loops: CDR1 LGHNT, CDR2 FRNRAP. In DNA form, the CDR3 reads TGTGCTAGTGCCCTGACACCAACTATCTACGAGCAGTACTTC. Its translation is CASALTPTIYEQYF.

The chain is built from TRBV4-3 and TRBJ2-7; no clear D gene. The CDR3 loop spans 13 amino acids. Germline CDR1 is LGHNA and CDR2 is YSLEER. With 0 bases removed from V and 7 bases from J, the gap between germline ends came to 10 bases. CDR3 sequence (DNA): TGCGCCAGCAGCCAAGAGCGCGGACGAGAGCAGTACTTC. This translates into CASSQERGREQYF.

The CDR3 DNA reads TGCGCCAGCAGTGGGTCCACTGGAAACACCATATATTTT. This encodes CASSGSTGNTIYF. This chain connects TRBV10-1 to TRBJ1-3; D uncertain. The length of the CDR3 is 13 residues. Per germline, CDR1 WNHNN and CDR2 SYGVQD (reference sequence). V lost 4 bases and J lost 2, with 6 bases in between.

In nucleotides, the CDR3 is TGTGCCAGCAGCTTTCGACTAGCGGGAGGGCCGTATCCGCCGTTCTTC. This translates into CASSFRLAGGPYPPFF. The genes are TRBV7-8 and TRBJ2-1; the match to TRBD2 covers 14 bases. Losses at the gene ends were 3 bases for V and 15 bases for J; bases not matched to a gene: 13. The CDR3 extends over 16 amino acids. CDR1 SGHVS and CDR2 FQNEAQ come from the germline V gene.

This clone has just one count. The V call is TRBV4-2, the J call TRBJ2-5, with 8 bases that match TRBD2. Germline CDR1 LGHNA, CDR2 YNFKEQ. The CDR3 totals 19 residues. The V segment lost 2 bases and the J segment 5 bases; nucleotides outside the gene matches: 19. The CDR3 DNA sequence: TGTGCCAGCAGCCAATCCTTGGGGTGGGGTAGCGGGAAAACGGAGACCCAGTACTTC. It codes for CASSQSLGWGSGKTETQYF.

This clone has only a few counts. V is TRBV7-9 and J is TRBJ2-3; D is uncertain. The CDR3 loop spans 14 amino acids. Per germline, CDR1 SEHNR and CDR2 FQNEAQ (reference sequence). With 1 base removed from V and 1 base from J, the gap between germline ends came to 6 bases. The CDR3: CASSLESGTDTQYF. CDR3 nucleotides: TGTGCCAGCAGCTTAGAGTCTGGCACAGATACGCAGTATTTT.

As DNA, the CDR3 is TGTGCCAGCAGACGACAGGGGGGGCTGAACTACGAGCAGTACTTC. This gives the protein CASRRQGGLNYEQYF. V and J are TRBV6-6 and TRBJ2-7, with 9 bases fitting TRBD1. Germline V CDR1 and CDR2: MNHNY, SVGAGI (reference sequence). V trimming: 6 bases; J trimming: 3 bases; junction bases outside the gene matches: 9. The CDR3 runs to 15 residues.

With regard to this clone: Other DNA sequences of this sample code for an identical CDR3. The chain carries TRBV11-2 and TRBJ2-7; 11 bases line up with TRBD2. Germline-derived CDR1 and CDR2 are SGHAT and FQNNGV. The CDR3 sequence is 15 residues long. The ends lost 0 bases at V and 2 bases at J; junction bases unmatched: 0. CDR3 in amino acids: CASSLELAGAYEQYF. The CDR3 nucleotides read TGTGCCAGCAGCTTAGAACTAGCGGGAGCCTACGAGCAGTACTTC.

The chain joins TRBV6-6 to TRBJ2-7, with TRBD1 matching over 7 bases. Germline-derived CDR1 and CDR2 are MNHNY and SVGAGI (reference sequence). The V segment lost 6 bases and the J segment 2 bases; nucleotides outside the gene matches: 7. This CDR3 comprises 14 residues. In DNA, the CDR3 is TGTGCCAGCAGCGACCGACAGGGAACCTACGAGCAGTACTTC. Residues: CASSDRQGTYEQYF.

The chain has TRBV11-2 and TRBJ2-2; D might be TRBD2 (7 bases). Germline CDR1 SGHAT, CDR2 FQNNGV. Between the trimmed V and J ends, which lost 6 bases and 6 bases, there was a span of 17 bases. The CDR3 is made up of 15 amino acids. CDR3 DNA sequence: TGTGCCAGCAGTCACTGGGGGGGCGGGTCCGGGGAGCTGTTTTTT. It is translated as CASSHWGGGSGELFF.

This chain uses TRBV6-1 with TRBJ2-7; D call uncertain. The V gene's germline CDR1 is MNHNS and CDR2 SASEGT. Trimming pared 1 base from V and 9 bases from J, leaving 7 bases between. This CDR3 contains 11 residues. CDR3 loop: CASSEGSRQYF. As DNA, the CDR3 is TGTGCCAGCAGTGAAGGTTCGCGGCAGTACTTC.